A single TCR beta chain is shown here with its context. The data belong to a study of T cell changes during pregnancy in multiple sclerosis. The method was immunoSEQ multiplex PCR; TCRdb's version includes in-frame clones alone and lacks a portion of them. This sample has approximately 50,000 clones, with around 92% found just once. Trimming removed 7 bases from V and 3 bases from J; junction bases left unmatched: 5. The CDR3 sequence is 13 residues long. Germline V gives CDR1 SQVTM, CDR2 ANQGSEA. The sequence was collected from a female donor with multiple sclerosis, enrolled in a pregnancy study. The V and J genes are TRBV29-1 and TRBJ2-5; TRBD1 aligns across 10 bases. The source was CD4+ T cells from peripheral blood mononuclear cells, collected in the third trimester of pregnancy. CDR3 protein: CSAVDRGKETQYF. The CDR3 region has the DNA TGCAGCGCAGTGGACAGGGGGAAAGAGACCCAGTACTTC.